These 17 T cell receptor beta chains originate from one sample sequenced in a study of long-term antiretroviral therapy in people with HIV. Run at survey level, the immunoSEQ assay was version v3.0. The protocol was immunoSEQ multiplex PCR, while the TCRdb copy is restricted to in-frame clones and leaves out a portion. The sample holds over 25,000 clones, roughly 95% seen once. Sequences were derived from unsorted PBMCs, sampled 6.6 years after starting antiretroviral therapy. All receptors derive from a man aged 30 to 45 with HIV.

The CDR3 reads CASSSWTGESTDTQYF. CDR3 DNA sequence: TGTGCCAGCAGCTCTTGGACAGGAGAAAGCACAGATACGCAGTATTTT. The chain is built from TRBV2 and TRBJ2-3, with 7 bases lining up with TRBD1. The CDR3 contains 16 residues. Germline V CDR1 and CDR2: SNHLY, FYNNEI. With V trimmed by 6 bases and J by 0 bases, 9 bases remained unmatched.

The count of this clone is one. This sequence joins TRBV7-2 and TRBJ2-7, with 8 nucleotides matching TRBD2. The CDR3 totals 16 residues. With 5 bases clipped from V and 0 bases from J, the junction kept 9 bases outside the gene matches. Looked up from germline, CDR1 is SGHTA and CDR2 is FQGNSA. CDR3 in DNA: TGTGCCAGCAGCCCGGAACTAGCGGTAAGCTCCTACGAGCAGTACTTC. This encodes CASSPELAVSSYEQYF.

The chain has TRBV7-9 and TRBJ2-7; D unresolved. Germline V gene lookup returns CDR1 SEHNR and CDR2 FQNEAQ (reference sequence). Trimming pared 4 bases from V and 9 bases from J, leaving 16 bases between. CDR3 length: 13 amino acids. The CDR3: CASSSRTGVGQYF. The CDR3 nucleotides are TGTGCCAGCAGCTCAAGGACGGGTGTGGGGCAGTACTTC.

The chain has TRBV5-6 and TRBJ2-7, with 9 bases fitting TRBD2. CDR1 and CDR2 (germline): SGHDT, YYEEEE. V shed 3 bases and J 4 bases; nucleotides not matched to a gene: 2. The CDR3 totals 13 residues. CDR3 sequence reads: CASSWSGGYEQYF. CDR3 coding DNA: TGTGCCAGCAGCTGGAGCGGGGGGTACGAGCAGTACTTC.

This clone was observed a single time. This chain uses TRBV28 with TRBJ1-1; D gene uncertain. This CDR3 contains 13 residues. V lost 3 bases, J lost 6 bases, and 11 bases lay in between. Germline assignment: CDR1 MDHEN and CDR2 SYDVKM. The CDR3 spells CASSFVGIAEAFF. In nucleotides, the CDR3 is TGTGCCAGCAGTTTCGTGGGAATCGCTGAAGCTTTCTTT. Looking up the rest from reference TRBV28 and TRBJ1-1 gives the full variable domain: DVKVTQSSRYLVKRTGEKVFLECVQDMDHENMFWYRQDPGLGLRLIYFSYDVKMKEKGDIPEGYSVSREKKERFSLILESASTNQTSMYLCASSFVGIAEAFFGQGTRLTVV.

This CDR3 is CAWSPDQGGELFF. CDR3 coding DNA: TGTGCCTGGAGTCCCGACCAAGGCGGGGAGCTGTTTTTT. The chain employs TRBV30 and TRBJ2-2; D remains ambiguous. This CDR3 region has 13 residues. The V gene lost 2 bases and the J gene lost 7 bases, with 11 bases spanning the gap. Looked up from germline, CDR1 is GTSNPN and CDR2 is SVGIG (reference sequence).

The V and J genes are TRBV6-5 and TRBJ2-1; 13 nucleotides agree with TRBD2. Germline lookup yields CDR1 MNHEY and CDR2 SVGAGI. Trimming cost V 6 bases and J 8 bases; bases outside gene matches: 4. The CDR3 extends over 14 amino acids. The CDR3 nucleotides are TGTGCCAGCAGACTAGCGGGGGGGCCTGATGAGCAGTTCTTC. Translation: CASRLAGGPDEQFF.

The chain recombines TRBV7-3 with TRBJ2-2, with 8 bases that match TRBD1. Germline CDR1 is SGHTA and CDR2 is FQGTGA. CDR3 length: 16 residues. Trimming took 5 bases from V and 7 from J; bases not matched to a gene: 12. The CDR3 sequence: CASSTAGGAGVGELFF. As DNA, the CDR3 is TGTGCCAGCAGCACAGCAGGGGGCGCAGGAGTCGGGGAGCTGTTTTTT.

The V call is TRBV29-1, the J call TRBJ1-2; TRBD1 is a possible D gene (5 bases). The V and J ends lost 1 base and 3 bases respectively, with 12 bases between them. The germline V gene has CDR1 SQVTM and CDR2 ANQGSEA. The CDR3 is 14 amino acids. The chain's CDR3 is CSVEGAEGYYGYTF. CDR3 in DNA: TGCAGCGTTGAAGGGGCCGAGGGGTACTATGGCTACACCTTC.

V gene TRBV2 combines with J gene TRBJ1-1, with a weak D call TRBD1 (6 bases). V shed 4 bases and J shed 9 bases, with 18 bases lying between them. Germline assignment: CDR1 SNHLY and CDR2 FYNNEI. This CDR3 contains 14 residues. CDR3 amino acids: CASSGEGGRGQAFF. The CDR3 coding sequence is TGTGCCAGCAGTGGGGAAGGGGGGCGAGGGCAAGCTTTCTTT.

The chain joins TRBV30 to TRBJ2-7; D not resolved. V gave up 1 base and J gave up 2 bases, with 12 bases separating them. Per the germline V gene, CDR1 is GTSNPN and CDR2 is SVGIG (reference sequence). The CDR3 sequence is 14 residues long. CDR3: CAWSGPGRTYEQYF. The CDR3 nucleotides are TGTGCCTGGAGTGGGCCAGGTCGGACCTACGAGCAGTACTTC.

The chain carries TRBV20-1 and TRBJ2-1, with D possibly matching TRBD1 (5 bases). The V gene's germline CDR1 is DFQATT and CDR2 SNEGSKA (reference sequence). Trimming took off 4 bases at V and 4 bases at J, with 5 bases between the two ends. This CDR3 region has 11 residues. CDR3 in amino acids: CSATGYNEQFF. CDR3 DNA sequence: TGCAGTGCTACAGGGTACAATGAGCAGTTCTTC.

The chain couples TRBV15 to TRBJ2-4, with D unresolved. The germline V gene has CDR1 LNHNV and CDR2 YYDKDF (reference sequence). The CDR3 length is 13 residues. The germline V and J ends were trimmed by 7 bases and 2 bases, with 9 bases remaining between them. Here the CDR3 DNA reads TGTGCCACCAAAACCTTGTCCAAAAACATTCAGTACTTC. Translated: CATKTLSKNIQYF.

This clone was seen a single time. This chain's CDR3 is CASPSTQEPENEKLFF. Here the CDR3 DNA reads TGTGCCAGCCCCTCGACCCAGGAGCCTGAAAATGAAAAACTGTTTTTT. The chain has TRBV21-1 and TRBJ1-4. TRBV21-1 is designated a pseudogene. The CDR3 sequence is 16 residues long.

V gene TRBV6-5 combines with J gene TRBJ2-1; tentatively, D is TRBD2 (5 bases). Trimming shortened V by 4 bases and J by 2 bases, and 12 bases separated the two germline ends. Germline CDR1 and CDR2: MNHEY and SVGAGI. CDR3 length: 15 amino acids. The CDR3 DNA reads TGTGCCAGCAGTTTCGGCTGGGAGCCCTACAATGAGCAGTTCTTC. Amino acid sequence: CASSFGWEPYNEQFF.

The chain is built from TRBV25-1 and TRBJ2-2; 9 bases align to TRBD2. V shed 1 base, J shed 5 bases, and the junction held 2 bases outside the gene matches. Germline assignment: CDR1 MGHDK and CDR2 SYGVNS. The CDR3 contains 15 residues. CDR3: CASSESGLATGELFF. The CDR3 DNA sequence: TGTGCCAGCAGTGAATCAGGACTAGCGACCGGGGAGCTGTTTTTT.

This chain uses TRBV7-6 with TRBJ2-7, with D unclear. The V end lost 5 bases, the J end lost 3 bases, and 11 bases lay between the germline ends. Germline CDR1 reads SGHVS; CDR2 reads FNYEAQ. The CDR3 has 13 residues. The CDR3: CASSPQHGYEQYF. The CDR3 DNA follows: TGTGCCAGCAGCCCCCAGCATGGCTACGAGCAGTACTTC.